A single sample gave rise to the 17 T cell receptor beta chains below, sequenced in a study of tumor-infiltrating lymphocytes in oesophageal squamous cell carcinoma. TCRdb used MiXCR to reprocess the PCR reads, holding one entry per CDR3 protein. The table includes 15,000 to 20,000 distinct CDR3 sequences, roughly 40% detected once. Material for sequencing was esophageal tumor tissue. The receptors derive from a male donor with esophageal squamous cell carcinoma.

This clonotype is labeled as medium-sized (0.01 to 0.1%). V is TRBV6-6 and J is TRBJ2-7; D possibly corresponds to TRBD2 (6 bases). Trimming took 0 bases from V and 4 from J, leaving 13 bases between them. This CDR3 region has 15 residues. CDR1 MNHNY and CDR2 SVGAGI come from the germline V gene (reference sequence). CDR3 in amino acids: CASSYSLVGGYEQYF. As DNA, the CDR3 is TGTGCCAGCAGTTACTCCCTAGTGGGAGGTTACGAGCAGTACTTC.

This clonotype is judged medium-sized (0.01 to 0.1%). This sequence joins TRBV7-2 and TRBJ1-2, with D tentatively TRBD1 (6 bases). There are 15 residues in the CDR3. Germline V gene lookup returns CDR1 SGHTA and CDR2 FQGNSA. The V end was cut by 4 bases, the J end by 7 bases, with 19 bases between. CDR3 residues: CASSSQLTGLSGYTF. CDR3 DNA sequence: TGTGCCAGCAGCTCTCAACTTACAGGGCTATCTGGCTACACCTTC. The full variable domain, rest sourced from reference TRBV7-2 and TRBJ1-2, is GAGVSQSPSNKVTEKGKDVELRCDPISGHTALYWYRQSLGQGLEFLIYFQGNSAPDKSGLPSDRFSAERTGGSVSTLTIQRTQQEDSAVYLCASSSQLTGLSGYTFGSGTRLTVV.

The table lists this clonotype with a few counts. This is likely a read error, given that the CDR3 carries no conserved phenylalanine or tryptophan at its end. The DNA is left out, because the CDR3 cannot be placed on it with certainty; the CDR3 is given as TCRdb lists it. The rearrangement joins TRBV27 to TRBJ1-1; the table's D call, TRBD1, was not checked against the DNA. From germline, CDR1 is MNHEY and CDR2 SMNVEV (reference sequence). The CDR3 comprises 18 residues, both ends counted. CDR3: CASSSYRDHSVDTQYFGQ.

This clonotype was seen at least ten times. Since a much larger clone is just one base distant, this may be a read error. CDR3 protein: CASSLVPGANEQYF. The DNA for the CDR3 is TGTGCCAGCAGCTTAGTCCCGGGGGCCAATGAGCAGTACTTC. The chain combines TRBV7-6 with TRBJ2-7; possibly TRBD1 or TRBD2 for D (6 bases each). V lost 1 base and J 7 bases, leaving 14 bases between the germline ends. CDR1 is SGHVS, CDR2 FNYEAQ, per germline. CDR3 length equals 14 residues.

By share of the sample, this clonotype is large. CDR3 nucleotides: TGTGCCAGCAGTCCGTATGCCGGGACAATGAACACTGAAGCTTTCTTT. Amino acids: CASSPYAGTMNTEAFF. This chain joins TRBV28 and TRBJ1-1, with D possibly being TRBD1 (6 bases). CDR1 MDHEN and CDR2 SYDVKM come from the germline V gene. V was clipped by 5 bases and J by 0 bases, with 16 bases between them. The CDR3 sequence is 16 residues long. Full variable domain (outside the CDR3, taken from reference TRBV28 and TRBJ1-1): DVKVTQSSRYLVKRTGEKVFLECVQDMDHENMFWYRQDPGLGLRLIYFSYDVKMKEKGDIPEGYSVSREKKERFSLILESASTNQTSMYLCASSPYAGTMNTEAFFGQGTRLTVV.

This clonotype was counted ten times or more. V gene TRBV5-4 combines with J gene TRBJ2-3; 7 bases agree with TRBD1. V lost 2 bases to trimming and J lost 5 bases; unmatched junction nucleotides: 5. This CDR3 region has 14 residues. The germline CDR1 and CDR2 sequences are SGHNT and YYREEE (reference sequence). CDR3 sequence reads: CASSFPGQQDTQYF. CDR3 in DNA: TGTGCCAGCAGCTTTCCGGGACAGCAAGATACGCAGTATTTT.

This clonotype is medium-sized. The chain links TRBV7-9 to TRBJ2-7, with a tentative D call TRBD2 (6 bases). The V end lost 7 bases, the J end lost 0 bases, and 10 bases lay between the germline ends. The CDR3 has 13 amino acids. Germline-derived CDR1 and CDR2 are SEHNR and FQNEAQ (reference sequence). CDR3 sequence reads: CASIGGTSYEQYF. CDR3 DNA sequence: TGTGCCAGCATCGGCGGGACCTCCTACGAGCAGTACTTC.

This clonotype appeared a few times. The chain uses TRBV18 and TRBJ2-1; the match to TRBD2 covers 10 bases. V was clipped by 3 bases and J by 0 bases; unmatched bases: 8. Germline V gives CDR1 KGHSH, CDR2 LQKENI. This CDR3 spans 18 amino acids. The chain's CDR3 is CASSPLAGVPSSYNEQFF. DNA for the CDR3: TGTGCCAGCTCACCTCTAGCGGGAGTCCCTAGCTCCTACAATGAGCAGTTCTTC. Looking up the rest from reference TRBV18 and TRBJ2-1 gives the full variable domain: NAGVMQNPRHLVRRRGQEARLRCSPMKGHSHVYWYRQLPEEGLKFMVYLQKENIIDESGMPKERFSAEFPKEGPSILRIQQVVRGDSAAYFCASSPLAGVPSSYNEQFFGPGTRLTVL.

CDR3 sequence reads: CASSLGLAGLYTQYF. The CDR3, as DNA: TGTGCCAGCAGCTTAGGTCTAGCGGGACTCTATACGCAGTATTTT. The chain has TRBV11-2 and TRBJ2-3, with 9 bases fitting TRBD2. Germline V gene data show CDR1 as SGHAT and CDR2 as FQNNGV. The CDR3 spans 15 residues. V was pared by 1 base and J by 7 bases, with 6 bases of the junction left unmatched.

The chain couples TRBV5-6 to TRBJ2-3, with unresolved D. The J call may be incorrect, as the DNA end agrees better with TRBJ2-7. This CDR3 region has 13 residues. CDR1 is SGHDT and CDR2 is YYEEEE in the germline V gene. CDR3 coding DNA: TGTGCCAGCAGCTTGGCCGGACCCTACGAGCAGTACTTC. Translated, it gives CASSLAGPYEQYF.

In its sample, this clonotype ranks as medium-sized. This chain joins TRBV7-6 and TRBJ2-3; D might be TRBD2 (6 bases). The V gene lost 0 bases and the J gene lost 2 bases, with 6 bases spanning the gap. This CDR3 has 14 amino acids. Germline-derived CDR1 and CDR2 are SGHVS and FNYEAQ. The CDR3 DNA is TGTGCCAGCAGCTTAGCGGGACTCACAGATACGCAGTATTTT. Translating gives CASSLAGLTDTQYF.

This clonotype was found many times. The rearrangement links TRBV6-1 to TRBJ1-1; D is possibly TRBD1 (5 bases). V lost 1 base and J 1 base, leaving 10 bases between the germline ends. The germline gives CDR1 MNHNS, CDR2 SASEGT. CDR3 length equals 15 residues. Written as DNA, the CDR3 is TGTGCCAGCAGTGAAGTGGGGGGTTGGAACACTGAAGCTTTCTTT. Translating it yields CASSEVGGWNTEAFF.

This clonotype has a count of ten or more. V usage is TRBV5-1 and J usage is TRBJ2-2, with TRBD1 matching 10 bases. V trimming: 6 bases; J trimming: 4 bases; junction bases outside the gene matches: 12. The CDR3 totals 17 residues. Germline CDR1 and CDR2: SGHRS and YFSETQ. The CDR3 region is CASNQGQGRMSTGELFF. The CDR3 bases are TGCGCCAGCAATCAGGGACAGGGGCGTATGTCCACCGGGGAGCTGTTTTTT.

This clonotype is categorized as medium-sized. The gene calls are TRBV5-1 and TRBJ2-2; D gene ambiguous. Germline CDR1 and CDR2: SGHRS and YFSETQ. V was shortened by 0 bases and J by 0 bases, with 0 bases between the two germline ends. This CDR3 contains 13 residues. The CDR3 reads CASSLANTGELFF. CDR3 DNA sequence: TGCGCCAGCAGCTTGGCGAACACCGGGGAGCTGTTTTTT.

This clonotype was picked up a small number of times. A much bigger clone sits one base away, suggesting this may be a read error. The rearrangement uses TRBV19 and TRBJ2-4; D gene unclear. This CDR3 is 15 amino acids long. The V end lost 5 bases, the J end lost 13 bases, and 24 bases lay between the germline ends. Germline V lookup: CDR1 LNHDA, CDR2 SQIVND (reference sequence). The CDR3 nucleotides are TGTGCCAGTAGTGGACGGCCAAGCTCCTACAATGAGCAGTACTTC. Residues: CASSGRPSSYNEQYF. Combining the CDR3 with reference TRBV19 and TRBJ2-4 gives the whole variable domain DGGITQSPKYLFRKEGQNVTLSCEQNLNHDAMYWYRQDPGQGLRLIYYSQIVNDFQKGDIAEGYSVSREKKESFPLTVTSAQKNPTAFYLCASSGRPSSYNEQYFGAGTRLSVL.

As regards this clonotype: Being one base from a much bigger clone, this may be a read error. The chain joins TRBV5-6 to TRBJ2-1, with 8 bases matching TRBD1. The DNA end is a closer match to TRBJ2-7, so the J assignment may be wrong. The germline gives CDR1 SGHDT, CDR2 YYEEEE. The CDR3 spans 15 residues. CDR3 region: CASSLARGRINEQYF. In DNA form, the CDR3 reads TGTGCCAGCAGCTTGGCCAGGGGGCGCATCAATGAGCAGTACTTC.

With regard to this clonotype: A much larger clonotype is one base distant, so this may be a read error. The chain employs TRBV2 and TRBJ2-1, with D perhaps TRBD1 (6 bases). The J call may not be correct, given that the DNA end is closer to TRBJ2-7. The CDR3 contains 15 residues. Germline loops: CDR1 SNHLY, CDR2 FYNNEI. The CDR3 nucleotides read TGTGCCAGCACGGGCCCTGACAGGACTCTTAACGAGCAGTACTTC. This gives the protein CASTGPDRTLNEQYF.